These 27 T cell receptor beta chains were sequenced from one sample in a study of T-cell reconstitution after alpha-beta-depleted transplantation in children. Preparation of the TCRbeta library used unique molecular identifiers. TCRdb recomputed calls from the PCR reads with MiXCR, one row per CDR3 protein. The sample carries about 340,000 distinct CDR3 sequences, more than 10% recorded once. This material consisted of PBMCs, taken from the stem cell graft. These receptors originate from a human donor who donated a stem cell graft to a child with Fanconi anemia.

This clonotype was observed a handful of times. The CDR3 sequence: CASSPLPNEKLFF. Written as DNA, the CDR3 is TGTGCCAGCAGTCCCTTGCCCAATGAAAAACTGTTTTTT. V and J are TRBV2 and TRBJ1-4, with D unclear. There are 13 residues in the CDR3. The germline CDR1 and CDR2 sequences are SNHLY and FYNNEI. V was pared by 5 bases and J by 5 bases, with 9 bases between.

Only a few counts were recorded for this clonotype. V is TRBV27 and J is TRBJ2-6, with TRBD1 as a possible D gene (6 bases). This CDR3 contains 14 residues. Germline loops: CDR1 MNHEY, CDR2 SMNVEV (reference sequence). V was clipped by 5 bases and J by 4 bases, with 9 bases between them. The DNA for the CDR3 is TGTGCCAGCAGTACAGGGATGGGGGCCAACGTCCTGACTTTC. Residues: CASSTGMGANVLTF.

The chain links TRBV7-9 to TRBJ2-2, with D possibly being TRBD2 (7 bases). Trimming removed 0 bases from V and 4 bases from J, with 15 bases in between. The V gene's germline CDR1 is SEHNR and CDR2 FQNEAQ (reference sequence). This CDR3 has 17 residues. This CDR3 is CASSLAATGRGTGELFF. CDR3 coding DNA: TGTGCCAGCAGCTTAGCCGCCACAGGGAGGGGCACCGGGGAGCTGTTTTTT.

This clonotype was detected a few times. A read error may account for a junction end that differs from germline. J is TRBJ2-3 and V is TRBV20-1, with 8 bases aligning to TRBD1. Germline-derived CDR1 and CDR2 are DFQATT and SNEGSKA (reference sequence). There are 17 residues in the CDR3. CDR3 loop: CCARGVRQGIMTDTQYF. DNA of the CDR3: TGCTGTGCTAGAGGGGTCCGACAGGGGATAATGACAGATACGCAGTATTTT.

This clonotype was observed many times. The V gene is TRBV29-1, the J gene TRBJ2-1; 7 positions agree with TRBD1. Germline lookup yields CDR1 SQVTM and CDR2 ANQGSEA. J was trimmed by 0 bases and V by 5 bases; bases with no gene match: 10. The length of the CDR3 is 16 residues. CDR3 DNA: TGCAGCGTTACCTTGACAGGGCTGAGCTCCTACAATGAGCAGTTCTTC. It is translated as CSVTLTGLSSYNEQFF.

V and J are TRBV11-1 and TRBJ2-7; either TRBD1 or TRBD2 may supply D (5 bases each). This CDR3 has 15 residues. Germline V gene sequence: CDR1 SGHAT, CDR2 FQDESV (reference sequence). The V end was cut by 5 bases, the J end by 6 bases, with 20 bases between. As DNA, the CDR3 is TGTGCCAGCAGCGACACAGGAGGCGTGACGTCCGAGCAGTACTTC. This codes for CASSDTGGVTSEQYF. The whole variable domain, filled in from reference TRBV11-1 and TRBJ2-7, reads EAEVAQSPRYKITEKSQAVAFWCDPISGHATLYWYRQILGQGPELLVQFQDESVVDDSQLPKDRFSAERLKGVDSTLKIQPAELGDSAMYLCASSDTGGVTSEQYFGPGTRLTVT.

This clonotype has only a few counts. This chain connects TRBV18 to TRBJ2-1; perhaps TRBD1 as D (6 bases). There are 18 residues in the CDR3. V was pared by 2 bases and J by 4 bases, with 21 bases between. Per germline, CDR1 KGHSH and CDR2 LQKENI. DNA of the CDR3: TGTGCCAGCTCACCATCTACTCAAATGGGGGCCTCATACAATGAGCAGTTCTTC. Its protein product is CASSPSTQMGASYNEQFF.

As DNA, the CDR3 is TGTGCCAGCAGTTTAGCTTCAAGTGGACAGGGAGAAGCTTTCTTT. Amino acids: CASSLASSGQGEAFF. V usage is TRBV12-3 or TRBV12-4 and J usage is TRBJ1-1, with 8 bases fitting TRBD1. The CDR3 covers 15 residues. V dropped 0 bases and J dropped 8; count of bases not matched to a gene: 8.

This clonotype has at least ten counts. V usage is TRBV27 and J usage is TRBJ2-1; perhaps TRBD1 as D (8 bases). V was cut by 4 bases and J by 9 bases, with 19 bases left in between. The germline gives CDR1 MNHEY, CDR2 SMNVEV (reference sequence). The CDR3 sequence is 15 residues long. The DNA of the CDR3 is TGTGCCAGCAGTTCCCCCAGGACAGGGAGGGGTGAGCAGTTCTTC. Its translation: CASSSPRTGRGEQFF.

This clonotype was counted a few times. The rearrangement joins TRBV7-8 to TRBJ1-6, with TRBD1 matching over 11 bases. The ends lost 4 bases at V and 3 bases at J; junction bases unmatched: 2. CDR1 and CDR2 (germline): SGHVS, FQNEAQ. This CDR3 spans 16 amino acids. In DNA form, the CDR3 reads TGTGCCAGCAGCTCCGGGACAGGGGGCTATAATTCACCCCTCCACTTT. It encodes CASSSGTGGYNSPLHF.

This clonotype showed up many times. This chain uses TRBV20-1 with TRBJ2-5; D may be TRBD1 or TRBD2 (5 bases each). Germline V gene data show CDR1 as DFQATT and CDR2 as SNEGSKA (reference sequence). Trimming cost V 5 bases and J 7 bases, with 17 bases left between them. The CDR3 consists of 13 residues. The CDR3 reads CSAVRGEVRTQYF. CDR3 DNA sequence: TGCAGTGCTGTTCGGGGCGAGGTCCGGACCCAGTACTTC.

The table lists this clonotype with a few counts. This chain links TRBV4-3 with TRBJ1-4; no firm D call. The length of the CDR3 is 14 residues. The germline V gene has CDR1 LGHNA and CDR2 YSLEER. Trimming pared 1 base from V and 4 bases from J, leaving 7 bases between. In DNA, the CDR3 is TGCGCCAGCAGCCAAGCCCCGATTAATGAAAAACTGTTTTTT. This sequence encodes CASSQAPINEKLFF.

This CDR3 reads CASIKGGRVEETQYF. The CDR3 nucleotides read TGTGCCAGCATCAAAGGGGGCAGGGTGGAAGAGACCCAGTACTTC. The chain links TRBV28 to TRBJ2-5, with 7 positions matching TRBD1. Germline V lookup: CDR1 MDHEN, CDR2 SYDVKM. The CDR3 is 15 residues long. The ends lost 7 bases at V and 3 bases at J; junction bases unmatched: 11.

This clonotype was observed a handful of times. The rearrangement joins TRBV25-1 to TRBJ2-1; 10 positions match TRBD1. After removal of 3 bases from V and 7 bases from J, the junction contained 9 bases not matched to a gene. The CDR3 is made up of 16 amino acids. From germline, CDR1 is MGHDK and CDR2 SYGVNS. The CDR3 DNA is TGTGCCAGCAGTGATCCCGGGACAGGGGCGGGGAATGAGCAGTTCTTC. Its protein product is CASSDPGTGAGNEQFF.

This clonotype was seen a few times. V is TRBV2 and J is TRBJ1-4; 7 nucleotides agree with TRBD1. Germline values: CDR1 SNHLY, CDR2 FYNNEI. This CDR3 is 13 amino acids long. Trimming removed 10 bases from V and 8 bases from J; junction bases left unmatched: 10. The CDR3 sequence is CAIPDRNFEKLFF. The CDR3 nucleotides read TGTGCCATTCCGGACAGGAACTTCGAAAAACTGTTTTTT.

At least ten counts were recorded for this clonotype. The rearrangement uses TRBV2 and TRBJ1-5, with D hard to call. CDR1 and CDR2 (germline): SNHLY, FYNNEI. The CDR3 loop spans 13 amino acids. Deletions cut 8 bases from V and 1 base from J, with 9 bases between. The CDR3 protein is CASCLASNQPQHF. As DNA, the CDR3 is TGTGCCAGCTGTCTCGCCAGCAATCAGCCCCAGCATTTT.

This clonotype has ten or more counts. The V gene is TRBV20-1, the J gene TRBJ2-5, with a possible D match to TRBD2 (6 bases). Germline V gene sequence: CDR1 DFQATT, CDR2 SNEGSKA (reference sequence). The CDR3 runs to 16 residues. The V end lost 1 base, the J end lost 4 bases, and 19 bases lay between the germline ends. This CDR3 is CSARVDLGGIGETQYF. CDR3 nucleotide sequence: TGCAGTGCTAGAGTAGACTTGGGGGGAATCGGAGAGACCCAGTACTTC.

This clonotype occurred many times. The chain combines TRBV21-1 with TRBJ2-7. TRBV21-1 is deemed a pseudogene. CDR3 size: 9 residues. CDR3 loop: CARRIEQYV. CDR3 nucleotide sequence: TGTGCCCGAAGGATCGAGCAGTACGTC.

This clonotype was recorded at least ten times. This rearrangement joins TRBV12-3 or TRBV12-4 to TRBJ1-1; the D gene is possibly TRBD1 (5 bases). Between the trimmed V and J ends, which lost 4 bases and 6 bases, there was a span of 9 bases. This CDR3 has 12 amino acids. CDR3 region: CASSYAGSEAFF. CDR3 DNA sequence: TGTGCCAGCAGTTACGCAGGGTCTGAAGCTTTCTTT.

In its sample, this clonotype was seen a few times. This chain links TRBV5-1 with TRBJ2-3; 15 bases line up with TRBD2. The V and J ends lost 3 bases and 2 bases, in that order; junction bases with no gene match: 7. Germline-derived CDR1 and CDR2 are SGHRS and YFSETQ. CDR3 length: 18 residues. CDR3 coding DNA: TGCGCCAGCAGCTCGGGACTAGCGGGGGGCCCGATCACAGATACGCAGTATTTT. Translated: CASSSGLAGGPITDTQYF. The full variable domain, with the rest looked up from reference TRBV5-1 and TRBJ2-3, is KAGVTQTPRYLIKTRGQQVTLSCSPISGHRSVSWYQQTPGQGLQFLFEYFSETQRNKGNFPGRFSGRQFSNSRSEMNVSTLELGDSALYLCASSSGLAGGPITDTQYFGPGTRLTVL.

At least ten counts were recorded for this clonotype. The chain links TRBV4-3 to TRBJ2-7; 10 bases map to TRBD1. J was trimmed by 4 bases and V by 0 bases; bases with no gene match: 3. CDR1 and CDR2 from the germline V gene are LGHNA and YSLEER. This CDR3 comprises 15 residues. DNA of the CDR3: TGCGCCAGCAGCCAAGATAGGACAGGGGGGTACGAGCAGTACGTC. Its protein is CASSQDRTGGYEQYV.

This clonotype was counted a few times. CDR3 sequence (DNA): TGTGCCACCGAGAGACTAGCGACCACAGATACGCAGTATTTT. This translates into CATERLATTDTQYF. V is TRBV2 and J is TRBJ2-3; 8 bases fit TRBD2. The CDR3 is made up of 14 amino acids. V gave up 10 bases and J gave up 2 bases; unmatched junction bases: 8. From germline, CDR1 is SNHLY and CDR2 FYNNEI. Full variable domain (outside the CDR3, taken from reference TRBV2 and TRBJ2-3): EPEVTQTPSHQVTQMGQEVILRCVPISNHLYFYWYRQILGQKVEFLVSFYNNEISEKSEIFDDQFSVERPDGSNFTLKIRSTKLEDSAMYFCATERLATTDTQYFGPGTRLTVL.

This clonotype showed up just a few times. As DNA, the CDR3 is TGCGCCAGCAGCTTTGAGGGGGAGGACTCAGATACGCAGTATTTT. This encodes CASSFEGEDSDTQYF. The chain carries TRBV5-1 and TRBJ2-3; D is perhaps TRBD1 or TRBD2 (6 bases each). The CDR3 is 15 residues long. The ends were cut back, 2 bases at V and 4 bases at J, with 14 bases in the middle. Germline loops: CDR1 SGHRS, CDR2 YFSETQ.

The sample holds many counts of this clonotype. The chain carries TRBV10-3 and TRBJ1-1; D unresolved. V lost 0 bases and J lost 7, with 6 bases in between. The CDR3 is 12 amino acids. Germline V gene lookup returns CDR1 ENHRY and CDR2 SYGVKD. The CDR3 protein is CAISESVGEAFF. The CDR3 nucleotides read TGTGCCATCAGTGAGTCTGTGGGTGAAGCTTTCTTT.

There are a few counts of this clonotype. CDR3 nucleotides: TGTGCCACCAGCAGAGATCGGTTGGCAGGAGCTAACTATGGCTACACCTTC. The encoded protein is CATSRDRLAGANYGYTF. The chain carries TRBV15 and TRBJ1-2; no firm D call. This CDR3 has 17 amino acids. V was pared by 0 bases and J by 0 bases, with 14 bases between. Germline V gene lookup returns CDR1 LNHNV and CDR2 YYDKDF (reference sequence).

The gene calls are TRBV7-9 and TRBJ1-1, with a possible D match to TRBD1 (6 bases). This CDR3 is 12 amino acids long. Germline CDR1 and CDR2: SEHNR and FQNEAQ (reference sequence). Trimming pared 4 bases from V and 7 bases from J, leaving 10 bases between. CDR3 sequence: CASSYGGSEAFF. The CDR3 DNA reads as TGTGCCAGCAGCTATGGGGGCAGTGAAGCTTTCTTT.

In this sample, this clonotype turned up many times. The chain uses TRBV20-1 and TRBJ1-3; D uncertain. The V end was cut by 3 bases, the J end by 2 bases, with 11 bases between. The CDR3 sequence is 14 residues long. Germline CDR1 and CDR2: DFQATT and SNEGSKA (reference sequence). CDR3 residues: CSASDRNTGNTIYF. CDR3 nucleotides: TGCAGTGCTAGTGATCGGAATACTGGAAACACCATATATTTT.